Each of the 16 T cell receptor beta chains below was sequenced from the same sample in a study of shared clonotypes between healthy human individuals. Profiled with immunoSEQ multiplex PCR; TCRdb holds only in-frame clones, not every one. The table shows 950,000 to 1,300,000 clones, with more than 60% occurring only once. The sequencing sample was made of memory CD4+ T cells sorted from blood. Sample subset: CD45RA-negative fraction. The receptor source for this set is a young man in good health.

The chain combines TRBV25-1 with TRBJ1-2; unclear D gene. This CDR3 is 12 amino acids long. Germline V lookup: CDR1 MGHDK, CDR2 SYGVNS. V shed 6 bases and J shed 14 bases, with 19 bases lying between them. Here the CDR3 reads CASSSPGPTRTF. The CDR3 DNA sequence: TGTGCCAGCAGCTCTCCAGGACCGACTAGAACCTTC.

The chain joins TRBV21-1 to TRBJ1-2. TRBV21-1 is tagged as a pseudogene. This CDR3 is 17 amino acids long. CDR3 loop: CASSKRKELMNSTGYTF. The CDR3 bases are TGTGCCAGCAGCAAACGGAAAGAGCTTATGAACTCCACCGGCTACACCTTC.

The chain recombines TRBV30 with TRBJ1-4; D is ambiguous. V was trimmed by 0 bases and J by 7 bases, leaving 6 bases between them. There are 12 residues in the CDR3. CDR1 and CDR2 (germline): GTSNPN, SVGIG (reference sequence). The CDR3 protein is CAWSVKGEKLFF. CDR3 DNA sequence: TGTGCCTGGAGTGTCAAGGGTGAAAAACTGTTTTTT.

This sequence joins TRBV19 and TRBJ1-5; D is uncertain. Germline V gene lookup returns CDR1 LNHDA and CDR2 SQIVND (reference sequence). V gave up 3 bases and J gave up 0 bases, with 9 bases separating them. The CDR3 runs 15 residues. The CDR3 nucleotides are TGTGCCAGTAGTATTACTGCATATAGCAATCAGCCCCAGCATTTT. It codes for CASSITAYSNQPQHF.

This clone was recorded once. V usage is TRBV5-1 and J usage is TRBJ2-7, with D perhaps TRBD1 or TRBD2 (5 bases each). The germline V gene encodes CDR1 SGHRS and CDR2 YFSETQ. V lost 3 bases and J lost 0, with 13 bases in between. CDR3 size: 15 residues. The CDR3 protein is CASSSMAGSSYEQYF. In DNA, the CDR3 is TGCGCCAGCAGCTCGATGGCAGGGAGCTCCTACGAGCAGTACTTC. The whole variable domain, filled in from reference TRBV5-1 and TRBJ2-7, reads KAGVTQTPRYLIKTRGQQVTLSCSPISGHRSVSWYQQTPGQGLQFLFEYFSETQRNKGNFPGRFSGRQFSNSRSEMNVSTLELGDSALYLCASSSMAGSSYEQYFGPGTRLTVT.

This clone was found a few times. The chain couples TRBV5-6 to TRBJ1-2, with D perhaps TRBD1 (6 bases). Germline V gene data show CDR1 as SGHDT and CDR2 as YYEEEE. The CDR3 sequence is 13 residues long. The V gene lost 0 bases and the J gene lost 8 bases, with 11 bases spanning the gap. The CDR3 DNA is TGTGCCAGCAGCTTGGTGGGGGGCATAGGCTACACCTTC. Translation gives CASSLVGGIGYTF.

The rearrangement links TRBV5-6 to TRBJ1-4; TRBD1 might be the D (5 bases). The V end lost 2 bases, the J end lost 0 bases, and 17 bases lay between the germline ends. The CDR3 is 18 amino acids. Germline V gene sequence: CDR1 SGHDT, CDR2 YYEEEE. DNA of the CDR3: TGTGCCAGCAGCTTTTCCAGGGAGGGATTTGCAACTAATGAAAAACTGTTTTTT. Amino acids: CASSFSREGFATNEKLFF.

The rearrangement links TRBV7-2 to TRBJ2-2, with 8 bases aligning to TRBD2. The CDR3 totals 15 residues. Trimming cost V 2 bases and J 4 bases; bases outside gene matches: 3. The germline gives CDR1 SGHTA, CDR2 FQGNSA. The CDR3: CASSLLAGSTGELFF. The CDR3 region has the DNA TGTGCCAGCAGCTTATTAGCGGGATCCACCGGGGAGCTGTTTTTT.

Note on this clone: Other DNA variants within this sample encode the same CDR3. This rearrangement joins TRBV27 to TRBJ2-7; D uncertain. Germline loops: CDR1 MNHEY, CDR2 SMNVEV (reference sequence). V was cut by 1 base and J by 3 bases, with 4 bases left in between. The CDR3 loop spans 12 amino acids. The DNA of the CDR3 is TGTGCCAGCAGTTTATTGGGCTACGAGCAGTACTTC. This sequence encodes CASSLLGYEQYF.

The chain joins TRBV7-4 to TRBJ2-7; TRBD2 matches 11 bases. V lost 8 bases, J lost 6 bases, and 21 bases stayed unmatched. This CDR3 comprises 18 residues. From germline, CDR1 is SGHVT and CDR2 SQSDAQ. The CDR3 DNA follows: TGTGCCAGCCCCGAACCGGGACTAGCGGCGGGTTACGGGGGCGAGCAGTACTTC. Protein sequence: CASPEPGLAAGYGGEQYF.

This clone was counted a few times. The CDR3 loop reads CASSPQGSNSPLHF. DNA for the CDR3: TGTGCCAGCAGTCCGCAGGGATCCAATTCACCCCTCCACTTT. The gene calls are TRBV27 and TRBJ1-6, with TRBD1 as a possible D gene (5 bases). Looked up from germline, CDR1 is MNHEY and CDR2 is SMNVEV (reference sequence). The CDR3 spans 14 residues. The V end lost 5 bases, the J end lost 7 bases, and 12 bases lay between the germline ends.

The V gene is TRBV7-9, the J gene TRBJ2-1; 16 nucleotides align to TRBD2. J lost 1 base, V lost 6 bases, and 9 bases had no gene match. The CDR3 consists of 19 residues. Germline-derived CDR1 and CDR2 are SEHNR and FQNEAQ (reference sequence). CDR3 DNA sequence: TGTGCCAGCAGATCAGATTGGGGACTAGCGGGAGGGTCCTACAATGAGCAGTTCTTC. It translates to CASRSDWGLAGGSYNEQFF.

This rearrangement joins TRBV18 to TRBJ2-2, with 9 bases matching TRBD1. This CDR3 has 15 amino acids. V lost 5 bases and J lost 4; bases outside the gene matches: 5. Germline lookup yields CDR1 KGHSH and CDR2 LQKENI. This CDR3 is CASSTGGRATGELFF. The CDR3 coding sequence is TGTGCCAGCTCAACAGGGGGCAGAGCCACCGGGGAGCTGTTTTTT.

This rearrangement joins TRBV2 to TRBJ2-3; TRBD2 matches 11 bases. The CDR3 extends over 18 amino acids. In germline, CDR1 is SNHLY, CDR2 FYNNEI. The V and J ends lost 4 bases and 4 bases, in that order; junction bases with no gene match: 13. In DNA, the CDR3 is TGTGCCAGCAGTGCCAGACTAGCGGGGCCCCCCCACCCAGATACGCAGTATTTT. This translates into CASSARLAGPPHPDTQYF.

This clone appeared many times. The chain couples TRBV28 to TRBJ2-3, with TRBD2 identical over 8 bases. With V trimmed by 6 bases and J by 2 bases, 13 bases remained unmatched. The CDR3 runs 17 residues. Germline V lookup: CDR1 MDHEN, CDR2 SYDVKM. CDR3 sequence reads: CASSPAHSGGDTDTQYF. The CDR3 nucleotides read TGTGCCAGCAGCCCAGCCCACAGCGGGGGTGACACAGATACGCAGTATTTT. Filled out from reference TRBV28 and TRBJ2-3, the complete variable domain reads DVKVTQSSRYLVKRTGEKVFLECVQDMDHENMFWYRQDPGLGLRLIYFSYDVKMKEKGDIPEGYSVSREKKERFSLILESASTNQTSMYLCASSPAHSGGDTDTQYFGPGTRLTVL.

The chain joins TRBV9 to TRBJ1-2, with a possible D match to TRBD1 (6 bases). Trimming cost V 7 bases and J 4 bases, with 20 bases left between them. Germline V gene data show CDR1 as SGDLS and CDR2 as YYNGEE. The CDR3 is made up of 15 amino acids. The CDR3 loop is CASRPDGGQSYGYTF. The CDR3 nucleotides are TGTGCCAGCCGACCGGACGGGGGACAATCCTATGGCTACACCTTC.